The 13 T cell receptor beta chains presented below share a single source sample, sequenced in a study of neurological immune-mediated disorders. TCRdb re-derived calls from the 5' RACE reads in MiXCR, one entry per CDR3 protein. The sample carries fewer than 25,000 distinct CDR3 sequences, around 14% recorded once. Documented time point: technical triplicate 1. Material: CD4+ T cells from blood. These receptors all come from a female donor with HTLV-1-associated myelopathy (HAM/TSP).

V gene TRBV4-1 combines with J gene TRBJ2-7; 7 bases map to TRBD2. The CDR3 has 16 amino acids. The trim removed 5 bases at V and 0 bases at J, leaving 10 bases unmatched. Germline lookup yields CDR1 MGHRA and CDR2 YSYEKL. The CDR3 DNA follows: TGCGCCAGCAGCAAAACCCAGCAGCGGGGCTCCTACGAGCAGTACTTC. This gives the protein CASSKTQQRGSYEQYF.

Within the sample, this clonotype is medium-sized. This sequence joins TRBV12-3 or TRBV12-4 and TRBJ1-4; a possible D gene is TRBD1 (5 bases). The CDR3 extends over 14 amino acids. V lost 3 bases and J 12 bases, leaving 17 bases between the germline ends. This CDR3 reads CASSFKAGLGELFF. In DNA form, the CDR3 reads TGTGCCAGCAGTTTTAAGGCAGGCCTGGGGGAACTGTTTTTT.

This clonotype was recorded many times. The chain employs TRBV29-1 and TRBJ1-2; 11 bases fit TRBD1. The length of the CDR3 is 14 residues. Per germline, CDR1 SQVTM and CDR2 ANQGSEA. V was pared by 4 bases and J by 2 bases, with 3 bases of the junction left unmatched. CDR3: CSVGRTGGNYGYTF. The DNA of the CDR3 is TGCAGCGTTGGTAGGACAGGGGGCAACTATGGCTACACCTTC.

This clonotype was found many times. The V gene is TRBV20-1, the J gene TRBJ1-2, with 7 positions matching TRBD1. Germline CDR1 DFQATT, CDR2 SNEGSKA (reference sequence). This CDR3 is built from 10 residues. The V and J ends lost 5 bases and 13 bases, in that order; junction bases with no gene match: 7. CDR3 DNA sequence: TGCAGTGCTCCAGGGGGAATTTCCACCTTC. This gives the protein CSAPGGISTF.

This clonotype is labeled as large. In nucleotides, the CDR3 is TGTGCCATCAAACCGGACAGCCAAGAGACCCAGTACTTC. Translation: CAIKPDSQETQYF. V and J are TRBV10-3 and TRBJ2-5, with D possibly being TRBD1 (6 bases). Germline loops: CDR1 ENHRY, CDR2 SYGVKD. V shed 7 bases and J shed 1 base, with 10 bases lying between them. The CDR3 sequence is 13 residues long.

This clonotype was detected ten times or more. DNA for the CDR3: TGTGCCAGCAGCTTCGGAGAGACCCAGTACTTC. It yields the protein CASSFGETQYF. This chain uses TRBV7-2 with TRBJ2-5; D gene unclear. Germline assignment: CDR1 SGHTA and CDR2 FQGNSA. The CDR3 runs 11 residues. V was shortened by 3 bases and J by 4 bases, with 3 bases between the two germline ends.

With regard to this clonotype: One end of the junction does not line up with germline, which may come from a read error. The genes are TRBV29-1 and TRBJ1-2; D possibly corresponds to TRBD1 (5 bases). The CDR3 length is 13 residues. Germline lookup yields CDR1 SQVTM and CDR2 ANQGSEA. CDR3 in amino acids: CSERIDSRYGYNF. The CDR3 nucleotides are TGCAGCGAAAGAATAGACAGTCGGTATGGCTACAACTTC.

Ten or more counts support this clonotype. The chain combines TRBV12-3 or TRBV12-4 with TRBJ1-5; TRBD1 might be the D (5 bases). This CDR3 has 15 amino acids. Trimming stripped 6 bases from V and 3 bases from J, with 15 bases between. This CDR3 reads CASSPGLFFNQPQHF. In nucleotides, the CDR3 is TGTGCCAGCAGCCCGGGACTGTTTTTCAATCAGCCCCAGCATTTT.

This clonotype was seen ten or more times. The chain combines TRBV20-1 with TRBJ2-5; TRBD2 is a possible D gene (6 bases). The CDR3 consists of 16 residues. V shed 4 bases and J shed 2 bases, with 20 bases lying between them. Germline assignment: CDR1 DFQATT and CDR2 SNEGSKA (reference sequence). CDR3 residues: CSAIQPVLALQETQYF. CDR3 coding DNA: TGCAGTGCTATCCAACCAGTACTAGCCCTACAAGAGACCCAGTACTTC.

This clonotype was detected many times. The chain has TRBV6-1 and TRBJ1-1; D ambiguous. This CDR3 spans 12 amino acids. The ends were cut back, 1 base at V and 6 bases at J, with 6 bases in the middle. The germline gives CDR1 MNHNS, CDR2 SASEGT. CDR3 DNA sequence: TGTGCCAGCAGTGAAGTCGGCGCTGAAGCTTTCTTT. This encodes CASSEVGAEAFF.

At least ten counts were recorded for this clonotype. The chain is built from TRBV4-3 and TRBJ1-4; 7 bases agree with TRBD1. This CDR3 region has 15 residues. Germline CDR1 LGHNA, CDR2 YSLEER. The V gene end was trimmed by 0 bases and the J gene end by 5 bases; junction bases not matched to a gene: 3. The CDR3 loop reads CASSQDPGQNEKLFF. CDR3 DNA: TGCGCCAGCAGCCAAGATCCGGGACAGAATGAAAAACTGTTTTTT.

This clonotype was observed many times. The gene calls are TRBV20-1 and TRBJ2-1; 7 nucleotides line up with TRBD2. Germline CDR1 is DFQATT and CDR2 is SNEGSKA (reference sequence). J lost 3 bases, V lost 0 bases, and 5 bases had no gene match. The CDR3 has 15 residues. CDR3 DNA: TGCAGTGCTAGAGATTTCCGGGAGGTCTACAATGAGCAGTTCTTC. It specifies CSARDFREVYNEQFF.

This clonotype was found many times. The rearrangement links TRBV2 to TRBJ1-3, with D perhaps matching TRBD1 (5 bases). Germline V CDR1 and CDR2: SNHLY, FYNNEI. Trimming took 6 bases from V and 2 from J, leaving 14 bases between them. The length of the CDR3 is 15 residues. This chain's CDR3 is CASRRTQGTGNTIYF. The CDR3 nucleotides are TGTGCCAGCAGAAGAACCCAGGGTACTGGAAACACCATATATTTT.